What follows is one TCR beta chain and its context. What it binds is not known. The data originate from a study of cytomegalovirus exposure and HLA in healthy donors. Whole-study results and caveats: Differences between HLA loci emerged in a later analysis of TCR association rates, with DRB1 most and HLA-C fewest. Cytomegalovirus status, reportedly, was diagnosed with high specificity and sensitivity by the classifier.

This PCR relied on a set of 60 Vbeta primers and 13 Jbeta primers. Measured with immunoSEQ multiplex PCR; TCRdb has only the in-frame clones, and not every one. The repertoire has roughly 150,000 clones, about four fifths of them found once; the top ten carry approximately 1.4%. V shed 4 bases and J shed 5 bases, with 16 bases lying between them. CDR3 length: 14 residues. The V gene's germline CDR1 is SGDLS and CDR2 YYNGEE. This chain links TRBV9 with TRBJ2-7; no definite D call. The origin of this receptor is a girl aged 10-17 years in good health and CMV-seropositive. Sequences were obtained from PBMCs. The CDR3 here is CASSSRTGPDEQYF. CDR3 in DNA: TGTGCCAGCAGCTCTAGAACCGGCCCCGACGAGCAGTACTTC.